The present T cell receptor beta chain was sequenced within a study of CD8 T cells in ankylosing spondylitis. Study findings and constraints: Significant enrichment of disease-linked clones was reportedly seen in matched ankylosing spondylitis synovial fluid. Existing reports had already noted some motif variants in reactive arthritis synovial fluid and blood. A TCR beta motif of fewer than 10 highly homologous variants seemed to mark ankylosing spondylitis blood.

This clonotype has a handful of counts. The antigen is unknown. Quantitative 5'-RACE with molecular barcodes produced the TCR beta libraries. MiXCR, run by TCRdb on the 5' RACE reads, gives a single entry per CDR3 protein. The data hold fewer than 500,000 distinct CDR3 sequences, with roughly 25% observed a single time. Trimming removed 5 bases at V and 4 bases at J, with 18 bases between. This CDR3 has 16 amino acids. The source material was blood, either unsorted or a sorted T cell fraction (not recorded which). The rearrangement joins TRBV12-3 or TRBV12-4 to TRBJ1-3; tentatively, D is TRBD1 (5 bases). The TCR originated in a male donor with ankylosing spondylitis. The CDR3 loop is CASSPTGALGGNTIYF. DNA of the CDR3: TGTGCCAGCAGTCCAACAGGTGCCTTGGGGGGAAACACCATATATTTT.